The rows below give T cell receptor beta chains drawn from one sample of a study of T cells in Graves' hyperthyroidism and ophthalmopathy. MiXCR was run by TCRdb on the multiplex PCR reads, yielding one entry per CDR3 protein. The sample lists about 760,000 distinct CDR3 sequences; around a third were seen once. Material: blood. The receptors come from a woman in her 40s with Graves' hyperthyroidism. Each CDR3 is given with its conserved first and last residue. A D gene is named only where the DNA matches it firmly. For some rows the clone size is stated as once, few or many, or as a class when expanded; others skip it.

TGTGCCAGCAGTGACGATAACAATGAGCAGTTCTTC	CASSDDNNEQFF	.	TRBV6-4	TRBJ2-1	.
TGTGCCAGTAGTAGCGATGCATGGCCTAGCAATCAGCCCCAGCATTTT	CASSSDAWPSNQPQHF	.	TRBV19	TRBJ1-5	.
TGTGCCAGTAGTACCCAGGGTGAATGGCAGCCCCAGCATTTT	CASSTQGEWQPQHF	many	TRBV19	TRBJ1-5	.
TGCAGTGCTACTCCCCCGGGACAGAGGAACACTGAAGCTTTCTTT	CSATPPGQRNTEAFF	.	TRBV20-1	TRBJ1-1	TRBD1
TGTGCCAGCAGCACCCGCAGGGGCCCTCCTCCAACTGGAAACACCATATATTTT	CASSTRRGPPPTGNTIYF	many	TRBV7-3	TRBJ1-3	.
TGTGCCAGCAGCGTAGAGGGGATCTCACCCCTCCACTTT	CASSVEGISPLHF	many	TRBV9	TRBJ1-6	.
TGTGCCAGCAGCGCCGCAGGAAAATACTATGGCTACACCTTC	CASSAAGKYYGYTF	.	TRBV7-6	TRBJ1-2	.
TGCGCCAGCAGCCAAGATCCGATTGAAAAACTGTTTTTT	CASSQDPIEKLFF	few	TRBV4-3	TRBJ1-4	.
TGTGCCAGCAGTTCCTGGACCGACGAAGCTTTCTTT	CASSSWTDEAFF	many	TRBV12-3/TRBV12-4	TRBJ1-1	.
TGTGCCACCAGCAGTTCGATTAACACTGAAGCTTTCTTT	CATSSSINTEAFF	.	TRBV15	TRBJ1-1	.
TGTGCCAGCAGAGGTGTCGGGCCCGGGGAGCTGTTTTTT	CASRGVGPGELFF	.	TRBV2	TRBJ2-2	.
TGTGCCAGCAGTTTTTCCGAGGGCGCTCATGGCTACACCTTC	CASSFSEGAHGYTF	.	TRBV7-3	TRBJ1-2	.
TGTGCCAGCAGCTTAGTTGGTCAAACCGAGCAGTACTTC	CASSLVGQTEQYF	many	TRBV7-9	TRBJ2-7	.
TGTGCCAGCAGCTTGTACGGGGCAGGGCCAATCGGCGGCTACACCTTC	CASSLYGAGPIGGYTF	.	TRBV5-6	TRBJ1-2	.
TGTGCCAGCAGCCAAGAGGGAAAGGGCAATCAGCCCCAGCATTTT	CASSQEGKGNQPQHF	few	TRBV11-2	TRBJ1-5	.
TGTGCCAGCAGCCAGCGACTAGCGGGGACCCAAGGGACCCAGTACTTC	CASSQRLAGTQGTQYF	.	TRBV7-2	TRBJ2-5	TRBD2
TGTGCCAGCAGGCGGATAGCGGGAATCTCCTACGAGCAGTACTTC	CASRRIAGISYEQYF	many	TRBV11-2	TRBJ2-7	TRBD2
TGTGCCAGCAGCTACAGGGTTACTGAAGCTTTCTTT	CASSYRVTEAFF	many	TRBV7-8	TRBJ1-1	.
TGTGCTAGCAGCTTTCAACAGGGTACCGGCGAGCAGTACTTC	CASSFQQGTGEQYF	many	TRBV7-7	TRBJ2-7	.
TGCGCCAGCAGCTTTAGGACCGACGAGCAGTACTTC	CASSFRTDEQYF	many	TRBV5-1	TRBJ2-7	.
TGCAGCGTGGAGAGGGTCCAGAACACTGAAGCTTTCTTT	CSVERVQNTEAFF	many	TRBV29-1	TRBJ1-1	.
.	CSVEENYGCTF	.	TRBV29-1	TRBJ1-2	.
TGTGCCAGCAGTTACCCGGGTGAAAAACTGTTTTTT	CASSYPGEKLFF	.	TRBV12-3/TRBV12-4	TRBJ1-4	.
TGCGCCAGCAGCTTAGTAGGGTTTGACGGAGCTTTCTTT	CASSLVGFDGAFF	few	TRBV5-1	TRBJ1-1	.
TGTGCCAGTAGTATCATAGTGGGGCGCAGCTTCGTCTATGGCTACACCTTC	CASSIIVGRSFVYGYTF	.	TRBV19	TRBJ1-2	.
TGTGCCAGCAGCTTAGTGTTAGCGGGTACCTACGAGCAGTACTTC	CASSLVLAGTYEQYF	.	TRBV7-6	TRBJ2-7	TRBD2
TGCGCCAGCAGCCTGGACAGGGGAGGTCAGCCCCAGCATTTT	CASSLDRGGQPQHF	many	TRBV5-1	TRBJ1-5	TRBD1
TGTGCCAGCTCAACCCAGCAAAGCTACACCTTC	CASSTQQSYTF	many	TRBV2	TRBJ1-2	.
TGTGCCAGCAGCGTAGCCCTTAGGGGGGAGCAGTACTTC	CASSVALRGEQYF	.	TRBV9	TRBJ2-7	.
TGTGCCACCAGCGAAAGAGATACGCAGTATTTT	CATSERDTQYF	few	TRBV15	TRBJ2-3	.
TGTGCCAGCAGTGCTTACGCGCATACGCAGTATTTT	CASSAYAHTQYF	.	TRBV2	TRBJ2-3	.
TGTGCCAGCAGCTTAGCGACAGAGAATTCACCCCTCCACTTT	CASSLATENSPLHF	.	TRBV7-9	TRBJ1-6	.
TGTGCCGGACAGGACTATGGCTACACCTTC	CAGQDYGYTF	.	TRBV2	TRBJ1-2	TRBD1
TGCGCCAGCAGCCAAGATCGGCAGGGGGTGACCACTGAAGCTTTCTTT	CASSQDRQGVTTEAFF	few	TRBV4-3	TRBJ1-1	TRBD1
TGCGCCAGCAGCCAAGACTGGCGCGAACAGCCCCAGCATTTT	CASSQDWREQPQHF	few	TRBV4-3	TRBJ1-5	.
TGCAGCGCAACAGGGAGGGGTGGCTACACCTTC	CSATGRGGYTF	.	TRBV29-1	TRBJ1-2	.
TGTGCCACCAGCAGTGAACGGGACGGATACTATGGCTACACCTTC	CATSSERDGYYGYTF	many	TRBV15	TRBJ1-2	.
TGCAGCGTTAATGGGGTCCGGAACACTGAAGCTTTCTTT	CSVNGVRNTEAFF	many	TRBV29-1	TRBJ1-1	.
TGCAGTGCTATCGTGGGGACCCGACGAAATCAGCCCCAGCATTTT	CSAIVGTRRNQPQHF	many	TRBV20-1	TRBJ1-5	.
TGTGCCATCCCACCGGGACCGCGCTCTGGAAACACCATATATTTT	CAIPPGPRSGNTIYF	medium-sized	TRBV2	TRBJ1-3	.
TGTGCCAGCAGTCGAACAGGGGAAGAGACCCAGTACTTC	CASSRTGEETQYF	few	TRBV6-6	TRBJ2-5	TRBD1
TGTGCCGGATGGGGGCAGGGGGGCACTGAAGCTTTCTTT	CAGWGQGGTEAFF	.	TRBV6-6	TRBJ1-1	TRBD1
TGCAGTGCTAGTCAGGGACAGGGGTCGGTAGGGTCACCCCTCCACTTT	CSASQGQGSVGSPLHF	.	TRBV20-1	TRBJ1-6	TRBD1
TGTGCCAGCAGCGAAAGAGCCCTCAGCGGGAGCGTGACCCAGTACTTC	CASSERALSGSVTQYF	many	TRBV9	TRBJ2-5	TRBD2
TGCAGTGCTACCTCTAGCGGGGGGGCCACAGATACGCAGTATTTT	CSATSSGGATDTQYF	.	TRBV20-1	TRBJ2-3	TRBD2
TGTGCCAGCAGCATCGACAGGTCTTCTGAAGCTTTCTTT	CASSIDRSSEAFF	many	TRBV7-6	TRBJ1-1	.